Here is one TCR beta chain with its context. Its antigen is undetermined. Produced via immunoSEQ multiplex PCR; TCRdb's table is partial and in-frame only. Here the sample spans 40,000 to 65,000 clones, roughly 80% being singletons. V was pared by 7 bases and J by 2 bases, with 7 bases of the junction left unmatched. The CDR3 consists of 17 residues. The germline V gene has CDR1 SNHLY and CDR2 FYNNEI. The data originate from a study of PD-1 blockade in mismatch repair-deficient tumors. Regarding the study as a whole: Rapid post-treatment expansion, then contraction, generally preceding radiologic response, marked tumor-resident clones.

The source is an adult with mismatch repair-deficient cancer. Source: peripheral blood, taken roughly 21 weeks after starting pembrolizumab. The chain is built from TRBV2 and TRBJ2-2; 13 bases fit TRBD2. This CDR3 reads CASIRTSGRPNTGELFF. The CDR3 nucleotides read TGTGCCAGCATTAGGACTAGCGGGAGACCCAACACCGGGGAGCTGTTTTTT.